This record concerns one TCR beta chain sequence. Its antigen remains unknown. Other DNA sequences within the sample encode an identical CDR3. It was 150 to 200 ng DNA, 30,000 or so T cell genomes, that sorted-subset replicate PCRs used. Repertoires were generated with immunoSEQ multiplex PCR, while TCRdb's copy carries only in-frame clones and drops some. The sample consists of about 2.4 million clones, over 85% of them appearing once. The data are from a study of shared clonotypes between healthy human individuals. Whole-study findings and limits: Several donors showed sharing of approximately 5% of naive CD4 clonotypes.

Trimming removed 1 base at V and 6 bases at J, with 10 bases between. The CDR3 contains 13 residues. From germline, CDR1 is SGHRS and CDR2 YFSETQ. The receptor was isolated from a man younger than 35 in good health. The sample consisted of naive CD4+ T cells sorted from blood. Subset given: CD45RA+ positively selected. The V and J genes are TRBV5-1 and TRBJ2-5, with a tentative D call TRBD2 (7 bases). The CDR3 here is CASSLSGGQTQYF. The DNA of the CDR3 is TGCGCCAGCAGCTTGTCCGGGGGGCAGACCCAGTACTTC.